This entry lists 23 T cell receptor beta chains sequenced from one sample in a study of CD8+ T cells in alopecia areata. Treatment here: oral pan-JAK inhibitor, 5-10 mg twice daily. cDNA prepared by RNA extraction and subsequent reverse transcription served as the template for sequencing. Profiling relied on immunoSEQ multiplex PCR, and the TCRdb table lists in-frame clones only, not all of them. This sample carries about 74,000 clones, approximately 28% of them seen once, and the ten largest clones take 14% to 15%. The specimen was CD8+ T cells sorted from blood, collected at week 4, from a patient treated with tofacitinib. These receptors all stem from a human donor with alopecia areata.

This clone was counted ten times or more. This chain links TRBV7-2 with TRBJ2-7; no definite D call. The CDR3 contains 15 residues. Trimming removed 1 base from V and 0 bases from J, with 10 bases in between. Germline CDR1 reads SGHTA; CDR2 reads FQGNSA. CDR3 nucleotide sequence: TGTGCCAGCAGCTTAGTAAGGCTGAGCTCCTACGAGCAGTACTTC. This encodes CASSLVRLSSYEQYF.

This chain joins TRBV29-1 and TRBJ2-2; 8 bases match TRBD1. Trimming took 7 bases from V and 5 from J; bases not matched to a gene: 3. The germline V gene has CDR1 SQVTM and CDR2 ANQGSEA. The CDR3 totals 12 residues. CDR3: CSGDRPTGELFF. The CDR3, as DNA: TGCAGCGGGGACAGGCCAACCGGGGAGCTGTTTTTT.

The J gene is TRBJ2-7, the V gene TRBV7-6, with 7 bases identical to TRBD2. Per the germline V gene, CDR1 is SGHVS and CDR2 is FNYEAQ. J gave up 6 bases and V 0 bases, and 5 bases lay outside the gene matches. The CDR3 has 14 residues. The CDR3 DNA reads TGTGCCAGCAGCTTAGCGGGAGGGCTGGGCGAGCAGTACTTC. Translation: CASSLAGGLGEQYF. Combining the CDR3 with reference TRBV7-6 and TRBJ2-7 gives the whole variable domain GAGVSQSPRYKVTKRGQDVALRCDPISGHVSLYWYRQALGQGPEFLTYFNYEAQQDKSGLPNDRFSAERPEGSISTLTIQRTEQRDSAMYRCASSLAGGLGEQYFGPGTRLTVT.

The V gene is TRBV29-1, the J gene TRBJ2-5, with 9 bases lining up with TRBD1. Germline CDR1 and CDR2: SQVTM and ANQGSEA. The CDR3 is 14 amino acids. V was pared by 6 bases and J by 5 bases, with 10 bases of the junction left unmatched. The CDR3 sequence is CSVSGQGLWETQYF. DNA of the CDR3: TGCAGCGTCTCGGGACAGGGTCTTTGGGAGACCCAGTACTTC.

The chain is built from TRBV11-2 and TRBJ2-7; D is unclear. The CDR3 length is 13 residues. Trimming removed 7 bases at V and 1 base at J, with 11 bases between. Germline V lookup: CDR1 SGHAT, CDR2 FQNNGV. CDR3 in DNA: TGTGCCAGCAACCCAGGTTCATCCTACGAGCAGTACTTC. It codes for CASNPGSSYEQYF.

The genes are TRBV6-5 and TRBJ2-3, with 7 bases identical to TRBD2. Germline CDR1 MNHEY, CDR2 SVGAGI. J lost 2 bases, V lost 4 bases, and 9 bases had no gene match. CDR3 length: 16 amino acids. The CDR3 spells CASSSPAREATDTQYF. Written as DNA, the CDR3 is TGTGCCAGCAGTTCCCCCGCCCGGGAGGCCACAGATACGCAGTATTTT.

The chain uses TRBV25-1 and TRBJ1-2; D not certain. Germline V gene data show CDR1 as MGHDK and CDR2 as SYGVNS. V lost 3 bases and J 5 bases, leaving 13 bases between the germline ends. The CDR3 has 14 amino acids. Here the CDR3 DNA reads TGTGCCAGCAGTGATGGCTCCATGGGGTATGGCTACACCTTC. Encoded protein: CASSDGSMGYGYTF.

This clone appeared a few times. The V and J genes are TRBV5-6 and TRBJ2-2; D unclear. Germline CDR1 and CDR2: SGHDT and YYEEEE. V lost 0 bases and J 3 bases, leaving 9 bases between the germline ends. The CDR3 consists of 15 residues. CDR3 sequence: CASSLAPAHTGELFF. The CDR3 DNA sequence: TGTGCCAGCAGCTTGGCTCCGGCCCACACCGGGGAGCTGTTTTTT.

The chain couples TRBV29-1 to TRBJ2-7; TRBD2 matches at 14 bases. The CDR3 runs 15 residues. Per the germline V gene, CDR1 is SQVTM and CDR2 is ANQGSEA. J gave up 6 bases and V 7 bases, and 11 bases lay outside the gene matches. The CDR3 is CSADLTGLAGGEQYF. CDR3 DNA sequence: TGCAGCGCTGACCTCACTGGACTAGCGGGAGGCGAGCAGTACTTC.

The genes are TRBV29-1 and TRBJ2-1, with 7 nucleotides matching TRBD2. Germline trimming cut 8 bases from V and 6 bases from J; bases unmatched to any gene: 19. Germline CDR1 reads SQVTM; CDR2 reads ANQGSEA. The length of the CDR3 is 16 residues. CDR3 sequence: CSFTETELGTINEQFF. DNA for the CDR3: TGCAGCTTTACCGAGACAGAACTTGGGACTATCAATGAGCAGTTCTTC.

The chain recombines TRBV29-1 with TRBJ2-7; D unclear. CDR1 and CDR2 from the germline V gene are SQVTM and ANQGSEA. The CDR3 loop spans 11 amino acids. Trimming took off 2 bases at V and 2 bases at J, with 4 bases between the two ends. CDR3 loop: CSVESPYEQYF. For the CDR3, the DNA is TGCAGCGTTGAATCCCCCTACGAGCAGTACTTC.

This chain links TRBV29-1 with TRBJ1-2; D gene uncertain. V was pared by 6 bases and J by 5 bases, with 16 bases between. This CDR3 is 13 amino acids long. Germline CDR1 reads SQVTM; CDR2 reads ANQGSEA. The CDR3 region has the DNA TGCAGCGTCCCGAAAACTTCGGGGTATGGCTACACCTTC. Residues: CSVPKTSGYGYTF.

CDR3 sequence: CSTSGGTEAFF. CDR3 nucleotides: TGCAGCACCTCAGGGGGCACTGAAGCTTTCTTT. The genes are TRBV29-1 and TRBJ1-1, with 7 bases aligning to TRBD1. There are 11 residues in the CDR3. With V trimmed by 8 bases and J by 4 bases, 4 bases remained unmatched. In germline, CDR1 is SQVTM, CDR2 ANQGSEA.

This chain links TRBV2 with TRBJ2-6; D unclear. Germline V gene data show CDR1 as SNHLY and CDR2 as FYNNEI. The CDR3 consists of 14 residues. Trimming cost V 4 bases and J 4 bases, with 8 bases left between them. The CDR3 region has the DNA TGTGCCAGCAGTGCTTCCGTAGGGGCCAACGTCCTGACTTTC. Its protein product is CASSASVGANVLTF.

The gene calls are TRBV27 and TRBJ2-7; D call uncertain. CDR1 MNHEY and CDR2 SMNVEV come from the germline V gene (reference sequence). V lost 7 bases and J 0 bases, leaving 10 bases between the germline ends. The CDR3 consists of 13 residues. The DNA for the CDR3 is TGTGCCAGCACTGAGCCGAGCTCCTACGAGCAGTACTTC. It yields the protein CASTEPSSYEQYF.

The CDR3 region has the DNA TGCGCCAGCAGCCAAAGCGGGGTAGAAGAGACCCAGTACTTC. Translation: CASSQSGVEETQYF. The rearrangement links TRBV4-1 to TRBJ2-5, with 7 bases matching TRBD2. This CDR3 spans 14 amino acids. With V trimmed by 2 bases and J by 3 bases, 3 bases remained unmatched. The germline CDR1 and CDR2 sequences are MGHRA and YSYEKL.

This clone was counted only a few times. The CDR3 coding sequence is TGTGCCAGCAGCCCACCTAGGGAAGAGACCCAGTACTTC. Translation: CASSPPREETQYF. This rearrangement joins TRBV5-6 to TRBJ2-5; D gene uncertain. This CDR3 has 13 amino acids. Looked up from germline, CDR1 is SGHDT and CDR2 is YYEEEE. The ends were cut back, 4 bases at V and 3 bases at J, with 10 bases in the middle.

The J gene is TRBJ2-7, the V gene TRBV6-1; D may be TRBD2 (6 bases). V was clipped by 4 bases and J by 7 bases, with 14 bases between them. This CDR3 comprises 13 residues. CDR1 is MNHNS, CDR2 SASEGT, per germline. The CDR3 DNA reads as TGTGCCAGCAGTGGGACTATCGTCTGGGAGCAGTACTTC. It encodes CASSGTIVWEQYF.

This clone has a handful of counts. The CDR3 nucleotides read TGCAGCGTTACTCTAGGCCCCGAGTTTAGTAGCAATCAGCCCCAGCATTTT. Encoded protein: CSVTLGPEFSSNQPQHF. This sequence joins TRBV29-1 and TRBJ1-5, with D uncertain. Germline V gene sequence: CDR1 SQVTM, CDR2 ANQGSEA. This CDR3 has 17 residues. V dropped 5 bases and J dropped 0 bases, with 20 bases sitting between them.

The V and J genes are TRBV7-9 and TRBJ2-7; 15 bases align to TRBD2. The V gene end was trimmed by 2 bases and the J gene end by 0 bases; junction bases not matched to a gene: 5. This CDR3 region has 18 residues. Per germline, CDR1 SEHNR and CDR2 FQNEAQ (reference sequence). The CDR3 protein is CASSLPGTSGGSSYEQYF. CDR3 nucleotide sequence: TGTGCCAGCAGCTTACCCGGGACTAGCGGGGGGAGCTCCTACGAGCAGTACTTC.

The chain combines TRBV29-1 with TRBJ1-5; the D gene is possibly TRBD1 (6 bases). This CDR3 is built from 13 residues. The V gene's germline CDR1 is SQVTM and CDR2 ANQGSEA. V lost 4 bases, J lost 7 bases, and 14 bases lay in between. The CDR3 region is CSVGDRQGQPQHF. CDR3 nucleotide sequence: TGCAGCGTTGGGGACCGTCAGGGGCAGCCCCAGCATTTT.

This clone occurred a few times. The genes are TRBV7-3 and TRBJ2-7; 9 nucleotides agree with TRBD2. CDR1 is SGHTA and CDR2 is FQGTGA in the germline V gene. V shed 5 bases, J shed 1 base, and the junction held 0 bases outside the gene matches. There are 13 residues in the CDR3. DNA for the CDR3: TGTGCCAGCAGCCTAGCGGGGTCCTACGAGCAGTACTTC. This sequence encodes CASSLAGSYEQYF.

Only a few counts were recorded for this clone. The chain employs TRBV6-5 and TRBJ2-5; unclear D gene. V was trimmed by 2 bases and J by 5 bases, leaving 9 bases between them. Germline V gene sequence: CDR1 MNHEY, CDR2 SVGAGI. The CDR3 covers 13 residues. The CDR3 region has the DNA TGTGCCAGCAGTTACAGTTGGTTGGAGACCCAGTACTTC. This encodes CASSYSWLETQYF.